Below, 20 T cell receptor beta chains from the same sample are listed, as sequenced in a study of blood T cell repertoires in COVID-19. Clones were read by immunoSEQ multiplex PCR, and TCRdb kept only the in-frame ones, dropping some. The sample records 200,000 to 250,000 clones, 88% being singletons. The sample comprised peripheral blood. These receptors all stem from a man between 18 and 35 years old with active or convalescent COVID-19.

This chain connects TRBV18 to TRBJ1-2, with TRBD1 as a possible D gene (6 bases). Germline assignment: CDR1 KGHSH and CDR2 LQKENI. Trimming pared 2 bases from V and 3 bases from J, leaving 16 bases between. This CDR3 spans 16 amino acids. CDR3 protein: CASSPGQGQTDYGYTF. CDR3 nucleotide sequence: TGTGCCAGCTCACCAGGGCAGGGGCAAACCGACTATGGCTACACCTTC.

The V call is TRBV18, the J call TRBJ2-7, with TRBD2 matching over 8 bases. The CDR3 is 14 residues long. Looked up from germline, CDR1 is KGHSH and CDR2 is LQKENI. Trimming cost V 2 bases and J 4 bases; bases outside gene matches: 4. CDR3 nucleotides: TGTGCCAGCTCACCAATAGCGGGGACGTACGAGCAGTACTTC. This encodes CASSPIAGTYEQYF.

This clone has just one count. The gene calls are TRBV24-1 and TRBJ1-2, with TRBD1 matching over 7 bases. The length of the CDR3 is 13 residues. The trim removed 7 bases at V and 4 bases at J, leaving 5 bases unmatched. Per the germline V gene, CDR1 is KGHDR and CDR2 is SFDVKD. CDR3 sequence reads: CATRGDSPYGYTF. In DNA, the CDR3 is TGTGCCACCAGGGGGGACAGTCCCTATGGCTACACCTTC.

This clone has more than one count but fewer than ten. V is TRBV7-2 and J is TRBJ2-2; TRBD1 might be the D (5 bases). V was trimmed by 5 bases and J by 0 bases, leaving 10 bases between them. Per the germline V gene, CDR1 is SGHTA and CDR2 is FQGNSA. This CDR3 is built from 15 residues. The DNA of the CDR3 is TGTGCCAGCAGCCCCGGACATACGAACACCGGGGAGCTGTTTTTT. Translation gives CASSPGHTNTGELFF.

The V and J genes are TRBV27 and TRBJ2-2, with D uncertain. The CDR3 length is 14 residues. V was trimmed by 2 bases and J by 1 base, leaving 5 bases between them. Germline assignment: CDR1 MNHEY and CDR2 SMNVEV (reference sequence). The CDR3 nucleotides are TGTGCCAGCAGTTTAGTTAGGAACACCGGGGAGCTGTTTTTT. Protein product: CASSLVRNTGELFF.

The genes are TRBV3-1 (or the pseudogene TRBV3-2) and TRBJ2-5; D call uncertain. V was pared by 1 base and J by 9 bases, with 3 bases between. The germline V gene encodes CDR1 LGHDT and CDR2 YNNKEL (reference sequence). This CDR3 is built from 10 residues. CDR3 in amino acids: CASSQGPQYF. The CDR3 DNA is TGTGCCAGCAGCCAAGGGCCCCAGTACTTC.

The chain is built from TRBV2 and TRBJ2-3; D not certain. Trimming left V 5 bases short and J 0 bases short, with 9 bases between. Germline V gene lookup returns CDR1 SNHLY and CDR2 FYNNEI. The CDR3 contains 14 residues. CDR3 sequence reads: CASSPTASTDTQYF. CDR3 nucleotides: TGTGCCAGCAGTCCGACTGCTAGCACAGATACGCAGTATTTT.

In this sample, this clone turned up a few times. This sequence joins TRBV19 and TRBJ2-2; 13 positions agree with TRBD2. V shed 10 bases and J 6 bases; nucleotides not matched to a gene: 5. The CDR3 spans 14 residues. Germline-derived CDR1 and CDR2 are LNHDA and SQIVND (reference sequence). The CDR3 region has the DNA TGTGCCATCGGACTAGCGGGAGCATCCGGGGAGCTGTTTTTT. It encodes CAIGLAGASGELFF. The entire variable domain, with the rest obtained from reference TRBV19 and TRBJ2-2, is as follows: DGGITQSPKYLFRKEGQNVTLSCEQNLNHDAMYWYRQDPGQGLRLIYYSQIVNDFQKGDIAEGYSVSREKKESFPLTVTSAQKNPTAFYLCAIGLAGASGELFFGEGSRLTVL.

The chain recombines TRBV11-3 with TRBJ2-7; 10 nucleotides match TRBD2. Looked up from germline, CDR1 is SGHNT and CDR2 is YENEEA. V shed 0 bases and J 5 bases; nucleotides not matched to a gene: 4. The CDR3 is 15 amino acids. CDR3 loop: CASSLETGLANEQYF. In DNA form, the CDR3 reads TGTGCCAGCAGCTTAGAGACGGGACTAGCGAACGAGCAGTACTTC.

The chain links TRBV7-3 to TRBJ2-2; TRBD2 agrees at 7 bases. This CDR3 has 17 residues. The V segment lost 5 bases and the J segment 0 bases; nucleotides outside the gene matches: 9. Germline V lookup: CDR1 SGHTA, CDR2 FQGTGA. CDR3 protein: CASSARTSPANTGELFF. The CDR3 DNA reads TGTGCCAGCAGCGCTCGGACTAGTCCTGCGAACACCGGGGAGCTGTTTTTT.

This rearrangement joins TRBV19 to TRBJ1-1, with D unclear. The CDR3 has 14 residues. Germline assignment: CDR1 LNHDA and CDR2 SQIVND (reference sequence). V shed 10 bases and J shed 0 bases, with 15 bases lying between them. CDR3 in amino acids: CATTEGWVNTEAFF. The CDR3 DNA follows: TGTGCCACAACGGAGGGCTGGGTGAACACTGAAGCTTTCTTT.

The chain uses TRBV7-8 and TRBJ2-3, with 14 bases lining up with TRBD2. V lost 5 bases, J lost 0 bases, and 10 bases stayed unmatched. Germline CDR1 SGHVS, CDR2 FQNEAQ. This CDR3 has 19 residues. In DNA, the CDR3 is TGTGCCAGCAGCCCAACGGGACTAGCGGGAGCCTATAGCACAGATACGCAGTATTTT. This gives the protein CASSPTGLAGAYSTDTQYF.

This sequence joins TRBV18 and TRBJ2-5; 7 bases line up with TRBD1. The germline gives CDR1 KGHSH, CDR2 LQKENI. This CDR3 has 15 amino acids. Trimming took 2 bases from V and 1 from J; bases not matched to a gene: 4. The CDR3 here is CASSPGDRLQETQYF. The CDR3 DNA reads as TGTGCCAGCTCACCAGGGGACAGACTCCAAGAGACCCAGTACTTC. The variable domain in full, with the rest retrieved from reference TRBV18 and TRBJ2-5, is NAGVMQNPRHLVRRRGQEARLRCSPMKGHSHVYWYRQLPEEGLKFMVYLQKENIIDESGMPKERFSAEFPKEGPSILRIQQVVRGDSAAYFCASSPGDRLQETQYFGPGTRLLVL.

The V call is TRBV19, the J call TRBJ1-5; tentative D call: TRBD1 (6 bases). With 6 bases removed from V and 5 bases from J, the gap between germline ends came to 11 bases. Germline lookup yields CDR1 LNHDA and CDR2 SQIVND (reference sequence). The CDR3 sequence is 13 residues long. CDR3 amino acids: CASSSGADQPQHF. The CDR3 nucleotides read TGTGCCAGTAGCTCAGGGGCTGATCAGCCCCAGCATTTT.

The chain uses TRBV30 and TRBJ1-2; perhaps TRBD1 as D (5 bases). The CDR3 consists of 14 residues. Germline CDR1 GTSNPN, CDR2 SVGIG (reference sequence). V was pared by 0 bases and J by 4 bases, with 12 bases between. CDR3 nucleotide sequence: TGTGCCTGGAGTGTACTATCGGGGGGCTATGGCTACACCTTC. It specifies CAWSVLSGGYGYTF.

V usage is TRBV28 and J usage is TRBJ1-5; D remains unclear. In germline, CDR1 is MDHEN, CDR2 SYDVKM. Trimming removed 2 bases from V and 6 bases from J, with 5 bases in between. This CDR3 has 12 amino acids. CDR3 nucleotide sequence: TGTGCCAGCAGTTTAGGTAGTCAGCCCCAGCATTTT. Residues: CASSLGSQPQHF.

This clone was recorded a few times. The chain recombines TRBV7-9 with TRBJ1-5; the match to TRBD1 covers 9 bases. Unmatched junction bases numbered 2, after V lost 5 bases and J lost 3 bases. Germline assignment: CDR1 SEHNR and CDR2 FQNEAQ (reference sequence). This CDR3 has 14 residues. For the CDR3, the DNA is TGTGCCAGCAGCGGACAGGGGCTCAATCAGCCCCAGCATTTT. Translating gives CASSGQGLNQPQHF.

The chain links TRBV5-4 to TRBJ1-5, with TRBD1 matching over 7 bases. The trim removed 4 bases at V and 2 bases at J, leaving 12 bases unmatched. The CDR3 contains 17 residues. Germline V gene lookup returns CDR1 SGHNT and CDR2 YYREEE (reference sequence). CDR3 loop: CASSRTNRGIGNQPQHF. The CDR3 region has the DNA TGTGCCAGCAGCCGTACGAACAGGGGTATCGGCAATCAGCCCCAGCATTTT.

The V call is TRBV19, the J call TRBJ2-1; 8 bases agree with TRBD1. Germline trimming cut 5 bases from V and 7 bases from J; bases unmatched to any gene: 13. This CDR3 region has 16 residues. Germline V gene data show CDR1 as LNHDA and CDR2 as SQIVND (reference sequence). The CDR3 DNA sequence: TGTGCCAGTAGTCCCCGGGGCAGGGGGCTGAAAAATGAGCAGTTCTTC. This gives the protein CASSPRGRGLKNEQFF.

The V call is TRBV5-6, the J call TRBJ1-2; 9 bases agree with TRBD1. Germline trimming cut 4 bases from V and 0 bases from J; bases unmatched to any gene: 7. This CDR3 has 16 residues. Per the germline V gene, CDR1 is SGHDT and CDR2 is YYEEEE. CDR3 residues: CASSKGQGIPNYGYTF. In DNA, the CDR3 is TGTGCCAGCAGCAAGGGACAGGGAATTCCTAACTATGGCTACACCTTC.